The 10 T cell receptor beta chains presented below share a single source sample, sequenced in a study of T-cell memory formation after mild COVID-19 (dated by TCRdb to the early 2020s). Library method: 5' RACE. For sequencing, an Illumina NovaSeq 6000 was employed. TCRdb itself trimmed the public reads at Q25 with fastp, ran MiXCR and retained productive beta chains. Each entry is one CDR3 protein sequence, shown with its most common DNA and genes. This sample is represented by under 300,000 distinct CDR3 sequences; about 16% of them were singletons. Jointly, the top ten make up approximately 3.5% of the sample. The sequenced sample consisted of PBMCs or a T cell subset sorted from them (not recorded which). The receptor source for this set is a man younger than 35 who had mild COVID-19 (a few samples of this study predate the infection). The sample titles of this study are shuffled in the database, so cell type and time point are left out; the donor was told from shared clones.

The V call is TRBV2, the J call TRBJ2-7, with D perhaps TRBD2 (8 bases). In germline, CDR1 is SNHLY, CDR2 FYNNEI. This CDR3 comprises 14 residues. The CDR3 nucleotides are TGTGCCAGCGCACGGGAGGGGACAGTGGGCCTAGGAGACGTC. Protein product: CASAREGTVGLGDV.

Ten or more counts support this clonotype. The rearrangement uses TRBV3-1 and TRBJ2-1; 10 bases fit TRBD2. The CDR3 runs 15 residues. From germline, CDR1 is LGHDT and CDR2 YNNKEL (reference sequence). With V trimmed by 7 bases and J by 9 bases, 12 bases remained unmatched. CDR3 sequence: CASTRSSGGAVEQFF. CDR3 coding DNA: TGTGCCAGCACCCGCTCAAGCGGGGGGGCCGTTGAGCAGTTCTTC.

At least ten counts were recorded for this clonotype. V gene TRBV7-2 combines with J gene TRBJ2-3; possible D gene TRBD2, 7 bases. The germline gives CDR1 SGHTA, CDR2 FQGNSA. V lost 5 bases to trimming and J lost 3 bases, with 27 bases between them. This CDR3 is 19 amino acids long. The CDR3 DNA reads as TGTGCCAGCAGCCGAGAGGGGAGGGGGGGCACCCCAGCGACAGATACGCAGTATTTT. Protein sequence: CASSREGRGGTPATDTQYF.

This clonotype was seen a few times. The chain is built from TRBV21-1 and TRBJ2-5; the table gives TRBD1 as D, unverified against the DNA. TRBV21-1 is a recognized pseudogene. CDR3 size: 17 residues. CDR3 residues: CASSKYDLRTEKETQYF. In DNA, the CDR3 is TGTGCCAGCAGCAAATACGATCTTCGGACAGAGAAAGAGACCCAGTACTTC.

V is TRBV5-1 and J is TRBJ2-3; 9 bases are a match to TRBD1. CDR3 length: 16 residues. Per the germline V gene, CDR1 is SGHRS and CDR2 is YFSETQ. With 3 bases clipped from V and 10 bases from J, the junction kept 15 bases outside the gene matches. The CDR3, as DNA: TGCGCCAGCAGCTATCCGGACAGGGGTAGCTTTGGGTCGCAGTATTTT. Residues: CASSYPDRGSFGSQYF.

This clonotype occurred a few times. The chain uses TRBV18 and TRBJ2-2; possibly TRBD2 for D (6 bases). V was pared by 3 bases and J by 5 bases, with 10 bases between. CDR1 KGHSH and CDR2 LQKENI come from the germline V gene. The CDR3 is 14 residues long. Written as DNA, the CDR3 is TGTGCCAGCTCACCCGCGGGGCGGACCGGGGAGCTGTTTTTT. Residues: CASSPAGRTGELFF.

The chain joins TRBV12-3 or TRBV12-4 to TRBJ2-2; D remains ambiguous. Trimming pared 5 bases from V and 8 bases from J, leaving 21 bases between. The CDR3 extends over 16 amino acids. The CDR3 region is CASSPTSAGSWGELFF. Written as DNA, the CDR3 is TGTGCCAGCAGTCCCACCAGCGCCGGGTCTTGGGGGGAGCTGTTTTTT.

This sequence joins TRBV7-3 and TRBJ1-1; D unresolved. This CDR3 region has 15 residues. Germline V CDR1 and CDR2: SGHTA, FQGTGA. V was clipped by 1 base and J by 4 bases, with 13 bases between them. The CDR3 coding sequence is TGTGCCAGCAGCTTAATAGGCTACGATCGCACTGAAGCTTTCTTT. This codes for CASSLIGYDRTEAFF.

This clonotype was seen many times. The J gene is TRBJ2-2, the V gene TRBV5-1; D is unresolved. This CDR3 has 15 amino acids. Trimming removed 1 base at V and 1 base at J, with 8 bases between. Looked up from germline, CDR1 is SGHRS and CDR2 is YFSETQ. As DNA, the CDR3 is TGCGCCAGCAGCTTGCGGGCAGGGAACACCGGGGAGCTGTTTTTT. This gives the protein CASSLRAGNTGELFF.

This clonotype has more than one count but fewer than ten. This rearrangement joins TRBV7-2 to TRBJ1-2, with TRBD1 identical over 7 bases. This CDR3 region has 15 residues. Germline trimming cut 1 base from V and 2 bases from J; bases unmatched to any gene: 4. CDR1 is SGHTA, CDR2 FQGNSA, per germline. CDR3 amino acids: CASSLVQGVNYGYTF. Here the CDR3 DNA reads TGTGCCAGCAGCTTAGTTCAGGGGGTAAACTATGGCTACACCTTC.